Listed below are T cell receptor beta chains from one sample, sequenced in a study of radiotherapy plus CTLA-4 blockade in lung cancer. Some clones are missing from TCRdb's copy, which holds only in-frame ones; the method was immunoSEQ multiplex PCR. The sample yields roughly 45,000 clones, almost 65% seen once. This specimen consisted of peripheral blood, obtained from a patient treated with radiotherapy plus ipilimumab. The receptors were sampled from a human donor with non-small cell lung cancer who had a partial response to radiotherapy plus ipilimumab. The CDR3 runs from the conserved cysteine through the conserved F or W. D genes are given only for firm matches. For some rows the clone size is stated as once, few or many, or as a class when expanded; others skip it.

D	size	J	V	CDR3	DNA
TRBD2	many	TRBJ2-3	TRBV7-2	CASSPWAGGLSDTQYF	TGTGCCAGCAGCCCCTGGGCGGGAGGGCTTTCAGATACGCAGTATTTT
.	.	TRBJ1-5	TRBV5-8	CASSSGFRNQPQHF	TGTGCCAGCAGCTCGGGGTTTCGGAATCAGCCCCAGCATTTT
.	once	TRBJ1-1	TRBV29-1	CSAATGETTEAFF	TGCAGCGCAGCCACGGGGGAAACCACTGAAGCTTTCTTT
TRBD1	.	TRBJ2-2	TRBV2	CASRGGTGWSGELFF	TGTGCCAGCAGGGGGGGGACAGGGTGGTCCGGGGAGCTGTTTTTT
.	few	TRBJ1-5	TRBV7-2	CASSLVSGGVTNQPQHF	TGTGCCAGCAGCTTAGTGAGTGGAGGGGTCACGAATCAGCCCCAGCATTTT
.	.	TRBJ2-3	TRBV5-6	CASSLGRPSGADTQYF	TGTGCCAGCAGCTTGGGTAGACCCTCAGGCGCAGATACGCAGTATTTT
.	.	TRBJ2-5	TRBV6-6	CASSYGRGKRLGTQYF	TGTGCCAGCAGTTACGGACGGGGGAAAAGGTTAGGGACCCAGTACTTC
TRBD1	.	TRBJ2-1	TRBV5-6	CASSLVLGDRSSYNEQFF	TGTGCCAGCAGCTTGGTTTTGGGGGACAGGAGCTCCTACAATGAGCAGTTCTTC
.	.	TRBJ2-2	TRBV27	CASALRALRNTGELFF	TGTGCCAGCGCCCTCAGGGCACTTAGGAACACCGGGGAGCTGTTTTTT
.	.	TRBJ2-1	TRBV4-3	CASSQDPGITYNEQFF	TGCGCCAGCAGCCAAGACCCGGGGATCACCTACAATGAGCAGTTCTTC
.	.	TRBJ2-1	TRBV25-1	CASSSRGSFSYNEQFF	TGTGCCAGCAGTTCCAGGGGCAGCTTTTCCTACAATGAGCAGTTCTTC
.	.	TRBJ2-3	TRBV29-1	CSVTGWKSTDTQYF	TGCAGCGTGACCGGGTGGAAGAGCACAGATACGCAGTATTTT
.	.	TRBJ2-3	TRBV6-5	CASRSVLDTQYF	TGTGCCAGCCGTTCGGTGCTAGATACGCAGTATTTT
.	.	TRBJ2-5	TRBV15	CATSRVPDRLQETQYF	TGTGCCACCAGCAGAGTTCCCGACAGGCTGCAAGAGACCCAGTACTTC
.	.	TRBJ2-7	TRBV11-3	CASSLGETGSYEQYF	TGTGCCAGCAGCTTAGGGGAAACAGGATCCTACGAGCAGTACTTC
.	few	TRBJ1-4	TRBV2	CASSVGGSGEKLFF	TGTGCCAGCAGTGTTGGGGGGTCGGGGGAAAAACTGTTTTTT
.	.	TRBJ1-2	TRBV30	CAWSALGLYGYTF	TGTGCCTGGAGTGCACTGGGCCTCTATGGCTACACCTTC
.	.	TRBJ2-3	TRBV5-1	CASSLEGTEGGDTQYF	TGCGCCAGCAGCTTGGAGGGGACAGAGGGAGGAGATACGCAGTATTTT
TRBD1	.	TRBJ1-2	TRBV12-5	CASGLVTGTGVNGYTF	TGTGCTAGTGGTTTGGTAACCGGGACAGGGGTCAATGGCTACACCTTC
.	few	TRBJ2-5	TRBV18	CASSPSPRKETQYF	TGTGCCAGCTCACCTTCGCCGAGAAAAGAGACCCAGTACTTC
TRBD1	few	TRBJ1-4	TRBV5-4	CASSQDRGNEKLFF	TGTGCCAGCAGCCAGGACAGGGGGAATGAAAAACTGTTTTTT
.	once	TRBJ2-7	TRBV7-9	CATKQGDGEQYF	TGTGCCACAAAACAGGGAGACGGCGAGCAGTACTTC
TRBD1	.	TRBJ1-5	TRBV7-2	CASSFSGGGSNQPQHF	TGTGCCAGCAGCTTCTCAGGGGGCGGGAGCAATCAGCCCCAGCATTTT
.	.	TRBJ1-2	TRBV4-3	CASSQEWRSYGYTF	TGCGCCAGCAGCCAAGAGTGGAGAAGCTATGGCTACACCTTC
.	.	TRBJ2-3	TRBV6-5	CASSEEVQRVTQYF	TGTGCCAGCAGTGAAGAGGTTCAGAGGGTTACGCAGTATTTT
.	few	TRBJ1-1	TRBV19	CASSKSGVNTEAFF	TGTGCCAGTAGCAAGTCCGGGGTGAACACTGAAGCTTTCTTT
TRBD2	.	TRBJ2-2	TRBV6-1	CASGRERVGELFF	TGTGCCAGCGGGCGGGAGAGGGTCGGGGAGCTGTTTTTT
.	once	TRBJ1-2	TRBV5-1	CASSLAVSDGYTF	TGCGCCAGCAGCTTGGCCGTATCCGATGGCTACACCTTC
TRBD1	.	TRBJ1-2	TRBV7-8	CASSLRGQGARGYTF	TGTGCCAGCAGCTTAAGGGGACAGGGGGCGCGTGGCTACACCTTC
TRBD1	.	TRBJ1-5	TRBV6-6	CASREDRVGNQPQHF	TGTGCCAGCAGGGAAGACAGGGTTGGAAATCAGCCCCAGCATTTT
TRBD2	.	TRBJ2-3	TRBV7-2	CASSPLAGVGTDTQYF	TGTGCCAGCAGCCCACTAGCGGGGGTCGGGACAGATACGCAGTATTTT
.	.	TRBJ1-4	TRBV5-4	CASSLPPGTNEKLFF	TGTGCCAGCAGCTTGCCTCCGGGAACTAATGAAAAACTGTTTTTT
.	.	TRBJ1-1	TRBV2	CASSDRTANTEAFF	TGTGCCAGCAGCGATAGGACAGCGAACACTGAAGCTTTCTTT
.	.	TRBJ2-2	TRBV30	CAWRNGLPPGELFF	TGTGCCTGGAGAAATGGGCTTCCTCCCGGGGAGCTGTTTTTT
TRBD2	few	TRBJ2-3	TRBV5-8	CASSYWSAGETDTQYF	TGTGCCAGCAGCTACTGGTCGGCGGGAGAGACAGATACGCAGTATTTT
.	few	TRBJ2-2	TRBV5-4	CASSSPDRSPGELFF	TGTGCCAGCAGCTCCCCGGACAGATCCCCCGGGGAGCTGTTTTTT
TRBD1	.	TRBJ1-2	TRBV9	CASSVETGTGGLTF	TGTGCCAGCAGCGTAGAGACCGGGACAGGGGGTCTCACCTTC
.	few	TRBJ2-4	TRBV15	CATSRETGPPYF	TGTGCCACCAGCAGAGAAACAGGGCCTCCGTACTTC
.	.	TRBJ1-5	TRBV7-3	CASSLKWQGRSQPQHF	TGTGCCAGCAGCTTAAAGTGGCAGGGAAGAAGTCAGCCCCAGCATTTT
.	few	TRBJ2-6	TRBV6-6	CASSPDRRRANVLTF	TGTGCCAGCAGCCCTGACAGGCGTAGGGCCAACGTCCTGACTTTC
.	once	TRBJ1-2	TRBV6-5	CASSNDRINYGYTF	TGTGCCAGCAGTAATGACAGGATTAACTATGGCTACACCTTC
TRBD1	.	TRBJ2-7	TRBV18	CASSPPGRGRYEQYF	TGTGCCAGCTCACCACCGGGAAGGGGGCGGTACGAGCAGTACTTC
.	.	TRBJ1-6	TRBV11-2	CASSFGREAARSYNSPLHF	TGTGCCAGCAGTTTTGGCCGTGAGGCAGCAAGGTCCTATAATTCACCCCTCCACTTT
TRBD1	.	TRBJ2-1	TRBV27	CASSPRDRPYNEQFF	TGTGCCAGCAGTCCTCGGGACAGACCCTACAATGAGCAGTTCTTC
TRBD2	few	TRBJ2-5	TRBV7-6	CASSRSSGRVGETQYF	TGTGCCAGCAGCAGATCTAGCGGGAGAGTAGGGGAGACCCAGTACTTC
TRBD1	.	TRBJ1-4	TRBV6-5	CASSYPGTGDEKLFF	TGTGCCAGCAGTTACCCCGGGACAGGGGATGAAAAACTGTTTTTT
TRBD1	many	TRBJ1-6	TRBV27	CASRWDRDNSPLHF	TGTGCCAGCAGGTGGGACAGGGATAATTCACCCCTCCACTTT
.	once	TRBJ2-5	TRBV6-6	CASRSDGSEETQYF	TGTGCCAGCAGGTCTGACGGGTCCGAAGAGACCCAGTACTTC
TRBD1	.	TRBJ2-2	TRBV7-3	CASSSQGAGTGELFF	TGTGCCAGCAGCTCCCAGGGGGCGGGGACCGGGGAGCTGTTTTTT
.	.	TRBJ1-1	TRBV4-3	CASSQDQGRTGPYGTEAFF	TGCGCCAGCAGCCAAGATCAGGGGCGGACCGGCCCATACGGCACTGAAGCTTTCTTT
.	.	TRBJ1-1	TRBV7-2	CASSLLTGGNTEAFF	TGTGCCAGCAGCTTACTGACAGGAGGTAACACTGAAGCTTTCTTT
TRBD1	.	TRBJ2-5	TRBV7-6	CASSPGTGGRYQETQYF	TGTGCCAGCAGCCCCGGGACAGGGGGCCGATACCAAGAGACCCAGTACTTC